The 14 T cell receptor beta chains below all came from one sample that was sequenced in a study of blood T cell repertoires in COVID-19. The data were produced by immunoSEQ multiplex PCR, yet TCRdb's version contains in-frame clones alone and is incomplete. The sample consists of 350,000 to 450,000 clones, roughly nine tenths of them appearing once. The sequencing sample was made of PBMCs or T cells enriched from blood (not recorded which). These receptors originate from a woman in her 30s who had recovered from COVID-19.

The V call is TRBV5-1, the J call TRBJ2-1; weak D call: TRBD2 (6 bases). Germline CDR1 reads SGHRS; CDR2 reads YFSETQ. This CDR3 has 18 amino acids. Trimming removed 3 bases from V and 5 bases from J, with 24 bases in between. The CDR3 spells CASSWNGGGLPTHNEQFF. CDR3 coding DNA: TGCGCCAGCAGCTGGAACGGCGGCGGACTACCGACCCACAATGAGCAGTTCTTC.

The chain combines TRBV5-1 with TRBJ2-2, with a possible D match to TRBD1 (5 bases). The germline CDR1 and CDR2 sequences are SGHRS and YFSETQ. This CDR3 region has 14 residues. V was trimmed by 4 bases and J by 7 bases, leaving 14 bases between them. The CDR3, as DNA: TGCGCCAGCAGCCGTACGACAGAAGTCGGGGAGCTGTTTTTT. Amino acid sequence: CASSRTTEVGELFF.

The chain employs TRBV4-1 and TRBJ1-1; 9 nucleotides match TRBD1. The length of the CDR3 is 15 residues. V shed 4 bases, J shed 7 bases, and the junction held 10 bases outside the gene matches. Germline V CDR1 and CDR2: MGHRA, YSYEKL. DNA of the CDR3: TGCGCCAGCAGCCCCCAGTACGGGACAGGGTTTGAAGCTTTCTTT. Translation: CASSPQYGTGFEAFF.

CDR3 amino acids: CASGQTGVQETQYF. CDR3 DNA sequence: TGTGCTAGTGGTCAGACAGGGGTCCAAGAGACCCAGTACTTC. This sequence joins TRBV12-5 and TRBJ2-5, with 8 nucleotides matching TRBD1. The CDR3 runs 14 residues. CDR1 LGHNT and CDR2 FRNRAP come from the germline V gene. Losses at the gene ends were 5 bases for V and 1 base for J; bases not matched to a gene: 3.

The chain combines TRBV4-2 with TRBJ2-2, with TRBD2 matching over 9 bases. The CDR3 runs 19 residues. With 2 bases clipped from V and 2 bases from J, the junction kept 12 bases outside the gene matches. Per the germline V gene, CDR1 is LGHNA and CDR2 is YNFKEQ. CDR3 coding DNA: TGTGCCAGCAGCCAAAATGGGGTGGGGCTAGCGGGAAACACCGGGGAGCTGTTTTTT. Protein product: CASSQNGVGLAGNTGELFF.

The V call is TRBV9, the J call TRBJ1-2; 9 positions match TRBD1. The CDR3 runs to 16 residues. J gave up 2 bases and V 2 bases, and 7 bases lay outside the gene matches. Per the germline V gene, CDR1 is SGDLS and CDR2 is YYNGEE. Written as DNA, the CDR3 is TGTGCCAGCAGCGTTGGACAGGGGCCCCCAAACTATGGCTACACCTTC. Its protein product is CASSVGQGPPNYGYTF.

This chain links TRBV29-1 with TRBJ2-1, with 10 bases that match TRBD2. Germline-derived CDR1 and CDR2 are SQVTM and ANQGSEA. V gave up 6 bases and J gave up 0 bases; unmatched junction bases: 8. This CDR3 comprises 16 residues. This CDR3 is CSVPGAGGSSYNEQFF. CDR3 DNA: TGCAGCGTACCTGGAGCGGGAGGGAGCTCCTACAATGAGCAGTTCTTC.

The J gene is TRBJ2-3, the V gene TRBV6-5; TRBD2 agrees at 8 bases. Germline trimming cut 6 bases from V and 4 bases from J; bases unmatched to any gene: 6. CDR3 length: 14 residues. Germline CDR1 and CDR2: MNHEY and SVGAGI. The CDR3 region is CASSRGGAADTQYF. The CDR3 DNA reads TGTGCCAGCAGCCGGGGGGGTGCGGCAGATACGCAGTATTTT.

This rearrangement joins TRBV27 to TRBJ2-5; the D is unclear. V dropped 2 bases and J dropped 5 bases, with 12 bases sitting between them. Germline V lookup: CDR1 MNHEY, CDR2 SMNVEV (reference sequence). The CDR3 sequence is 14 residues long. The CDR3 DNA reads TGTGCCAGCAGTTTAAGAACCGTGCGGGAGACCCAGTACTTC. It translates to CASSLRTVRETQYF.

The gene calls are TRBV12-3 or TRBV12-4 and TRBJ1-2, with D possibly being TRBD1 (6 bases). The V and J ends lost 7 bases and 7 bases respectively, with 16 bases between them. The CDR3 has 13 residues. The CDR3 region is CASKVQGGFGYTF. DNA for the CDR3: TGTGCCAGCAAAGTACAGGGTGGTTTTGGCTACACCTTC.

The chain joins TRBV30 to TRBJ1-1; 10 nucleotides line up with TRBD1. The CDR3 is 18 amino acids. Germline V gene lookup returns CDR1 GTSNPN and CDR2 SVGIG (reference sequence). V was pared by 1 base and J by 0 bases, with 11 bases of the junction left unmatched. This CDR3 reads CAWSAGWRDRGMNTEAFF. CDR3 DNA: TGTGCCTGGAGTGCCGGCTGGAGGGACAGGGGCATGAACACTGAAGCTTTCTTT.

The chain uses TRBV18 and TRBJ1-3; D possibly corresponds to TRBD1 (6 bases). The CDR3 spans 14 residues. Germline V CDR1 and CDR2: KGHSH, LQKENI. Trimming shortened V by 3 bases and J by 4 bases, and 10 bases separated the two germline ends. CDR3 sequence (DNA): TGTGCCAGCTCACCCGGGACAATGGGAAACACCATATATTTT. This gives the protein CASSPGTMGNTIYF.

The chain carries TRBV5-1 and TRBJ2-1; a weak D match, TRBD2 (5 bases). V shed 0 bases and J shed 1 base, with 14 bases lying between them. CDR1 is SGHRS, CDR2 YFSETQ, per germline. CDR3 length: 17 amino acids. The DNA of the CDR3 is TGCGCCAGCAGCTTGGGATATGAGGCGGGTTCCTACAATGAGCAGTTCTTC. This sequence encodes CASSLGYEAGSYNEQFF.

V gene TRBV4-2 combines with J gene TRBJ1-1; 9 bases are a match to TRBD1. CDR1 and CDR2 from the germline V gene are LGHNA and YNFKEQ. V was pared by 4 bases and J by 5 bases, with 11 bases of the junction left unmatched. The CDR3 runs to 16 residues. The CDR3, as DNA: TGTGCCAGCAGCCGAGAAACAGGGGGCGCGGGGACTGAAGCTTTCTTT. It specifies CASSRETGGAGTEAFF.